This T cell receptor (beta chain) was observed in a study of OX40 agonist ivuxolimab in advanced cancers. Profiled with immunoSEQ multiplex PCR; TCRdb holds only in-frame clones, not every one. The data show tens of thousands of clones, with approximately 91% seen just once and just under 8% held by the top ten. V was trimmed by 3 bases and J by 10 bases, leaving 10 bases between them. The CDR3 covers 12 residues. The V gene's germline CDR1 is SGHNT and CDR2 YENEEA. Here the sequenced sample was CD4+ or CD8+ T cells sorted from blood, taken in a trial of the OX40 agonist ivuxolimab. The chain joins TRBV11-3 to TRBJ2-1; D might be TRBD1 (6 bases). The receptor was isolated from an adult with an advanced solid tumor such as melanoma, head and neck, liver or kidney cancer. CDR3 nucleotides: TGTGCCAGCAGCTTCAGACAGGAGGAGCAGTTCTTC. Translation gives CASSFRQEEQFF.